The 2 T cell receptor beta chains given below trace back to one sample, sequenced in a study of tissue T cells after allogeneic stem cell transplantation. The assay was immunoSEQ multiplex PCR, and TCRdb's table has in-frame clones only and misses some. Seen here are about 20,000 clones, over 60% observed once, and the top ten hold over 0.6%. Sequenced input: spleen. All receptors come from a female BALB/c mouse in good health. The mice in this strain carry MHC haplotype H2-d.

Concerning this clone itself: Any gene name here is a mouse gene name. The sequence runs out 1 residue before the end of the CDR3; the remainder is reconstructed from the germline J gene. The chain couples TRBV30 to TRBJ1-3, with 9 bases that match TRBD1. CDR3 length: 14 residues. The V segment lost 1 base and the J segment 2 bases; nucleotides outside the gene matches: 0. Germline CDR1 reads SQVVS; CDR2 reads ANEGSEA. This CDR3 reads CSSRGQGAGNTLYF. CDR3 DNA, as far as it was read: TGTAGTTCTAGAGGACAGGGGGCTGGAAATACGCTCTAT.

Of note for this clone: Gene labels here are mouse ones. The read ends 1 residue early relative to the CDR3; the germline J gene fills the gap. The chain links TRBV31 to TRBJ1-3; TRBD1 matches 10 bases. Looked up from germline, CDR1 is GKSSPN and CDR2 is SITVG. V lost 3 bases and J lost 2; bases outside the gene matches: 1. CDR3 size: 14 residues. The DNA read from the CDR3 is TGTGCCTGGAGGGACAGGGGGACTGGAAATACGCTCTAT. This translates into CAWRDRGTGNTLY. The entire CDR3 sequence reads CAWRDRGTGNTLYF.